This entry lists 3 T cell receptor beta chains sequenced from one sample in a study of early T cells in non-severe SARS-CoV-2 infection (dated by TCRdb to the early 2020s). The library was made by 5' RACE. The instrument given in TCRdb is NextSeq 500. The public reads were reanalyzed by TCRdb: fastp trimming at Q25, MiXCR alignment, in-frame beta chains only. Each entry is one CDR3 protein sequence, shown with its most common DNA and genes. Here the sample has approximately 89,000 distinct CDR3 sequences; over 12% occur a single time. The ten largest clones add up to around 3% of the sample. Sequencing input: whole blood. These receptors all come from an adult who was a healthcare worker with PCR-confirmed SARS-CoV-2 infection or an uninfected control (not recorded which).

The chain is built from TRBV4-1 and TRBJ1-4, with 9 bases matching TRBD1. The V gene's germline CDR1 is MGHRA and CDR2 YSYEKL. V trimming: 2 bases; J trimming: 13 bases; junction bases outside the gene matches: 5. CDR3 length: 13 residues. Here the CDR3 reads CASSQTGQGRLFF. The CDR3 nucleotides are TGCGCCAGCAGCCAAACGGGACAGGGCAGACTGTTTTTT.

The gene calls are TRBV20-1 and TRBJ2-2; D may be TRBD2 (7 bases). The germline V and J ends were trimmed by 2 bases and 1 base, with 11 bases remaining between them. Germline assignment: CDR1 DFQATT and CDR2 SNEGSKA (reference sequence). The CDR3 runs 15 residues. The CDR3 nucleotides are TGCAGTGCTAGACTCGGGGGGCGGAACACCGGGGAGCTGTTTTTT. Protein sequence: CSARLGGRNTGELFF.

This clonotype was seen repeatedly, ten times or more. The chain combines TRBV4-1 with TRBJ2-1; maybe TRBD2 (6 bases). The CDR3 covers 18 residues. Between the trimmed V and J ends, which lost 6 bases and 2 bases, there was a span of 23 bases. The germline CDR1 and CDR2 sequences are MGHRA and YSYEKL. For the CDR3, the DNA is TGCGCCAGCAGTCCTCGGCCTAGCGATGAGGTAGCCTACAATGAGCAGTTCTTC. This codes for CASSPRPSDEVAYNEQFF.